Listed below are T cell receptor beta chains from one sample, sequenced in a study of cytomegalovirus exposure and HLA in healthy donors. TCRdb's copy holds only in-frame clones and misses some; the assay was immunoSEQ multiplex PCR. The table records roughly 130,000 clones, around 66% of them present only once. The sequencing sample was made of PBMCs. The origin of the receptors is a man aged 18 to 29 in good health and CMV-seronegative. The CDR3 runs from the conserved cysteine through the conserved F or W. A D gene is named only where the DNA matches it firmly. For some rows the clone size is stated as once, few or many, or as a class when expanded; others skip it.

clone size	D gene	CDR3 length	J gene	V gene	CDR3 DNA	CDR3 protein
NA	NA	18	TRBJ2-3	TRBV4-2	TGTGCCAGCAGCCAAGAGAAGCGAGCGATCAGATTCACAGATACGCAGTATTTT	CASSQEKRAIRFTDTQYF
NA	NA	14	TRBJ2-5	TRBV7-9	TGTGCCAGCAGCCCATACAGGAGTCAAGAGACCCAGTACTTC	CASSPYRSQETQYF
few	TRBD2	17	TRBJ2-2	TRBV4-2	TGTGCCAGCAGCCAAGACCTAGCGGATACGAACACCGGGGAGCTGTTTTTT	CASSQDLADTNTGELFF
NA	TRBD1	17	TRBJ2-7	TRBV19	TGTGCCAGTAGTACCATAAGGGGGCGCTTCTCCTCCTACGAGCAGTACTTC	CASSTIRGRFSSYEQYF
few	TRBD1	14	TRBJ1-1	TRBV5-6	TGTGCCAGCACCCTGGGACAGGGATACACTGAAGCTTTCTTT	CASTLGQGYTEAFF
NA	NA	13	TRBJ1-1	TRBV18	TGTGCCAGCTCATGGAGTGGTCTCACTGAAGCTTTCTTT	CASSWSGLTEAFF
NA	TRBD1	14	TRBJ1-1	TRBV7-9	TGTGCCAGCAGCTCCCGGACAGGGGCCAATGAAGCTTTCTTT	CASSSRTGANEAFF
NA	NA	16	TRBJ2-1	TRBV27	TGTGCCAGCAGTTTAGGCCCCCCTCGTGTCTACAATGAGCAGTTCTTC	CASSLGPPRVYNEQFF
NA	NA	12	TRBJ1-2	TRBV6-1	TGTGCCAGCAGTTCGACAGCCTATGGCTACACCTTC	CASSSTAYGYTF
NA	NA	14	TRBJ1-4	TRBV5-1	TGCGCCAGCAGCGCCGAGGAGCCCTTGCCCCGATGGTTTTTT	CASSAEEPLPRWFF
NA	NA	13	TRBJ1-1	TRBV10-2	TGCGCCAGCAGTGAGCGGGGTGGGACTGAAGCTTTCTTT	CASSERGGTEAFF
NA	NA	15	TRBJ2-3	TRBV5-1	TGCGCCAGCAGCTTGCTCGGGGACACCACAGATACGCAGTATTTT	CASSLLGDTTDTQYF
NA	TRBD1	14	TRBJ2-7	TRBV28	TGTGCCAGCAGTTTACGTCGACAGGGCAACGAGCAGTACTTC	CASSLRRQGNEQYF
NA	NA	14	TRBJ1-1	TRBV18	TGTGCCAGCTCACTTAGCCGGGGTCGGACTGAAGCTTTCTTT	CASSLSRGRTEAFF
NA	NA	13	TRBJ1-2	TRBV27	TGTGCCAGCAGTTTAGGAGGGGACTATGGCTACACCTTC	CASSLGGDYGYTF
NA	NA	15	TRBJ2-7	TRBV14	TGTGCCAGCTCCCTTCGGAGTAGCTACCCCTACGAGCAGTACTTC	CASSLRSSYPYEQYF
NA	TRBD1	15	TRBJ1-5	TRBV7-9	TGTGCCAGCAGCCAACAGGGACAGGGCAATCAGCCCCAGCATTTT	CASSQQGQGNQPQHF
NA	TRBD1	15	TRBJ2-7	TRBV9	TGTGCCAGCAGCGTAGACGACAGGGGACTGGGGGAGCAGTACTTC	CASSVDDRGLGEQYF
NA	NA	15	TRBJ1-1	TRBV5-1	TGCGCCAGCAGCTTGGCAGAGGCCCCCAACACTGAAGCTTTCTTT	CASSLAEAPNTEAFF
NA	NA	15	TRBJ2-2	TRBV19	TGTGCCAGTACCCACGGAATCGCGGGTACCGGGGAGCTGTTTTTT	CASTHGIAGTGELFF
NA	NA	14	TRBJ2-7	TRBV5-6	TGTGCCAGCAGCTTGATTCAGGGGCCCTACGAGCAGTACTTC	CASSLIQGPYEQYF
few	NA	15	TRBJ1-1	TRBV7-6	TGTGCCAGCAGCCTAACGGGGGGGCTCGGCACTGAAGCTTTCTTT	CASSLTGGLGTEAFF
NA	NA	15	TRBJ1-4	TRBV27	TGTGCCAGCAGTTTCCTGGCGGGGGGAGCGGAAAAACTGTTTTTT	CASSFLAGGAEKLFF
once	TRBD1	13	TRBJ1-2	TRBV9	TGTGCCAGCAGCGTGACAGGGAATAGTGGCTACACCTTC	CASSVTGNSGYTF
NA	TRBD1	15	TRBJ2-7	TRBV7-9	TGTGCCAGCAGCTCGTCGGGACAGGGTTGGGGAGAGCAGTACTTC	CASSSSGQGWGEQYF
few	TRBD2	16	TRBJ2-1	TRBV10-3	TGTGCCATCAGTGAGGGACTAGCGGGGGGCTACAATGAGCAGTTCTTC	CAISEGLAGGYNEQFF
NA	NA	15	TRBJ2-2	TRBV6-1	TGTGCCAGCAGTCCAACCTCACGGGGGAGACGGGAGCTGTTTTTT	CASSPTSRGRRELFF
NA	NA	12	TRBJ2-1	TRBV7-9	TGTGCCAGCAGCTCCAGGGGCAATGAGCAGTTCTTC	CASSSRGNEQFF
NA	NA	11	TRBJ1-2	TRBV19	TGTGCCAGTAGTAAGGAGAGGAGCTACACCTTC	CASSKERSYTF
NA	NA	15	TRBJ2-3	TRBV19	TGTGCCAGTAGTATAGGGAGGGGCAGGACAGATACGCAGTATTTT	CASSIGRGRTDTQYF
NA	NA	13	TRBJ1-2	TRBV15	TGTGCCACCAGCAGAGGACAGACCTATGGCTACACCTTC	CATSRGQTYGYTF
NA	NA	17	TRBJ1-3	TRBV28	TGTGCCAGCAGTTTAGGGGCCGGGGGGGCGCGGGGAAACACCATATATTTT	CASSLGAGGARGNTIYF
NA	NA	11	TRBJ1-3	TRBV11-2	TGTGCCAGCAGCTTCGGCGGCACCATATATTTT	CASSFGGTIYF
NA	TRBD1	15	TRBJ2-1	TRBV19	TGTGCCAGTAGTATGGGACAGGGGGCAAACAATGAGCAGTTCTTC	CASSMGQGANNEQFF
NA	TRBD1	14	TRBJ2-7	TRBV14	TGTGCCAGCAGCTTCAACAGGGGGAACTACGAGCAGTACTTC	CASSFNRGNYEQYF
few	NA	14	TRBJ2-1	TRBV12-5	TGTGCTAGTGGTTTGGGACTGGTTAACAATGAGCAGTTCTTC	CASGLGLVNNEQFF
few	NA	11	TRBJ1-2	TRBV30	TGTGCCTGTACTTACAGGGATGGCTACCCCTTC	CACTYRDGYPF
few	TRBD1	15	TRBJ1-5	TRBV6-5	TGTGCCAGCAGAAAGACCGGGACAGGGGCTCAGCCCCAGCATTTT	CASRKTGTGAQPQHF
NA	NA	13	TRBJ1-3	TRBV28	TGTGCCAGCAGTTTAGTTGCGGGAAACACCATATATTTT	CASSLVAGNTIYF
few	NA	13	TRBJ2-2	TRBV15	TGTGCCACCAGCAGAGCAGTACCCGGGGAGCTGTTTTTT	CATSRAVPGELFF
NA	NA	15	TRBJ2-3	TRBV11-3	TGTGCCAGCAGCCCCTCCGGGACTTTCACAGATACGCAGTATTTT	CASSPSGTFTDTQYF
once	NA	11	TRBJ2-1	TRBV28	TGTGCCAGCAGTTTGGGGCGGGAGCAGTTCTTC	CASSLGREQFF